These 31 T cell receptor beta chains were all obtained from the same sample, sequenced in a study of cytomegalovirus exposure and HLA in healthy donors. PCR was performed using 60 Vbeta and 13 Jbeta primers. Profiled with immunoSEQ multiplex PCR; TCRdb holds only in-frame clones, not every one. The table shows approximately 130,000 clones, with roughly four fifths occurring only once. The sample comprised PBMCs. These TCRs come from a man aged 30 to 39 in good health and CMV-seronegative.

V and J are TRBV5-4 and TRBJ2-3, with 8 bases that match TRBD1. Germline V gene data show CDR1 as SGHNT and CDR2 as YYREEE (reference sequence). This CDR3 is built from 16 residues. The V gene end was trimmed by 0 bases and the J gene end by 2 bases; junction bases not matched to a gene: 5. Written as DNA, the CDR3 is TGTGCCAGCAGCTTGGGGACAGGGATCTTCACAGATACGCAGTATTTT. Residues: CASSLGTGIFTDTQYF. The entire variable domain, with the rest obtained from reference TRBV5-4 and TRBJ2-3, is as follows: ETGVTQSPTHLIKTRGQQVTLRCSSQSGHNTVSWYQQALGQGPQFIFQYYREEENGRGNFPPRFSGLQFPNYSSELNVNALELDDSALYLCASSLGTGIFTDTQYFGPGTRLTVL.

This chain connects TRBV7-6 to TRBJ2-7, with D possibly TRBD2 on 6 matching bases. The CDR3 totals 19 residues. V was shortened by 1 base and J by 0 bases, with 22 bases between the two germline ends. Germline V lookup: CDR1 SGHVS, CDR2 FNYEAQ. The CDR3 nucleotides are TGTGCCAGCAGCTTAGATGGTGTACGGGAGCCAGCGGCCTCCTACGAGCAGTACTTC. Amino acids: CASSLDGVREPAASYEQYF.

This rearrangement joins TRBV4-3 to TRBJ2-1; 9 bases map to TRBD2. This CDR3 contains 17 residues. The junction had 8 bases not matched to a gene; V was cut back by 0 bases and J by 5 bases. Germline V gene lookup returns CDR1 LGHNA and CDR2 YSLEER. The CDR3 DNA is TGCGCCAGCAGCCAAGACTGGCATAGCGGGAGAGACAATGAGCAGTTCTTC. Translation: CASSQDWHSGRDNEQFF.

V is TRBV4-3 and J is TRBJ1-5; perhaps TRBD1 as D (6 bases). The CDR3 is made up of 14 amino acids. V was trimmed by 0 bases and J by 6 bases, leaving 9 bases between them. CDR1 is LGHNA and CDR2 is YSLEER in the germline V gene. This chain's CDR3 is CASSQDAGAQPQHF. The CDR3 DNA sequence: TGCGCCAGCAGCCAAGACGCGGGGGCTCAGCCCCAGCATTTT.

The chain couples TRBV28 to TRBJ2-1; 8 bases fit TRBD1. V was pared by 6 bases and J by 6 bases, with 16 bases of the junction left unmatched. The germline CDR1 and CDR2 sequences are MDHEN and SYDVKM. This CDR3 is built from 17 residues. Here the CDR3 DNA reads TGTGCCAGCAGCCCGAATCCCGGGACAGGATCTTCCAATGAGCAGTTCTTC. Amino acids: CASSPNPGTGSSNEQFF.

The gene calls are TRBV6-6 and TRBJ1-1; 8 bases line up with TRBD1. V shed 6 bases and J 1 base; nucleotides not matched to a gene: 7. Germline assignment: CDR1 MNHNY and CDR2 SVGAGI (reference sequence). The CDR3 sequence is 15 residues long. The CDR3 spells CASRDDRGRNTEAFF. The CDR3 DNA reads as TGTGCCAGCAGAGACGACAGGGGAAGGAACACTGAAGCTTTCTTT.

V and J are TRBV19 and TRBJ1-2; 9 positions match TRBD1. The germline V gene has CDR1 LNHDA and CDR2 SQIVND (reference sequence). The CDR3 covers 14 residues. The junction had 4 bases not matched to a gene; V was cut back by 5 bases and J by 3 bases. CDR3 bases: TGTGCCAGTAGTGCAAGGACAGGGGACTATGGCTACACCTTC. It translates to CASSARTGDYGYTF.

The CDR3, as DNA: TGTGCCAGCGAATTTCCGGGGGATACGCAGTATTTT. This sequence encodes CASEFPGDTQYF. The genes are TRBV6-1 and TRBJ2-3, with D maybe TRBD2 (5 bases). This CDR3 has 12 residues. In germline, CDR1 is MNHNS, CDR2 SASEGT. V lost 8 bases, J lost 6 bases, and 12 bases lay in between.

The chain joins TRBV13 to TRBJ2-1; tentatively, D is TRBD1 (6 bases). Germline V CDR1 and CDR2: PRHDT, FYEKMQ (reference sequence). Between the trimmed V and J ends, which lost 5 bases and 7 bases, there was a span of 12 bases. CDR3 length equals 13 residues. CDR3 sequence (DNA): TGTGCCAGCAGCGTGGGACACGGGAATGAGCAGTTCTTC. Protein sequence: CASSVGHGNEQFF.

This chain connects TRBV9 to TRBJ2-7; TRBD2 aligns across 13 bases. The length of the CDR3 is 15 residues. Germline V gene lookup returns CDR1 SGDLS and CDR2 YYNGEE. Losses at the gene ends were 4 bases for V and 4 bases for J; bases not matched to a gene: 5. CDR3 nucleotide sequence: TGTGCCAGCAGCCCCGGGACTAGCGGGAATTACGAGCAGTACTTC. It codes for CASSPGTSGNYEQYF.

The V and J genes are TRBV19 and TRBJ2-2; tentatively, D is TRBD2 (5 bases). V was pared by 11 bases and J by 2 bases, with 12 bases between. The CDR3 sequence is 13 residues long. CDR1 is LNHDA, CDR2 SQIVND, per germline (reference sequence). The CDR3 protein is CACNRGNTGELFF. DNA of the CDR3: TGTGCCTGTAACCGGGGAAACACCGGGGAGCTGTTTTTT.

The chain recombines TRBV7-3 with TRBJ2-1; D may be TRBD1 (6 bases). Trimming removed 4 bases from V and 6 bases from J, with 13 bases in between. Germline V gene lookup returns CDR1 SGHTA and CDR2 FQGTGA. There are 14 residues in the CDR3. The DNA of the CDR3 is TGTGCCAGCAGCTCCAACAGGGTAGGCAATGAGCAGTTCTTC. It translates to CASSSNRVGNEQFF. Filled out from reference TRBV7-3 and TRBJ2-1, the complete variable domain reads GAGVSQTPSNKVTEKGKYVELRCDPISGHTALYWYRQSLGQGPEFLIYFQGTGAADDSGLPNDRFFAVRPEGSVSTLKIQRTERGDSAVYLCASSSNRVGNEQFFGPGTRLTVL.

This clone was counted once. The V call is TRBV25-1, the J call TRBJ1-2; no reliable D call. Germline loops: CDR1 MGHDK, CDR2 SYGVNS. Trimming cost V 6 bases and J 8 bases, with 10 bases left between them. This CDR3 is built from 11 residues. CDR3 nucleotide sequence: TGTGCCAGCAGCGCGCTCATCGGCTACACCTTC. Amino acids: CASSALIGYTF.

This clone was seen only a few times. The CDR3 DNA reads as TGTGCCAGCAGCCCGCAAGCGGGACCACGTCTGAACGAGCAGTACTTC. Encoded protein: CASSPQAGPRLNEQYF. The rearrangement uses TRBV9 and TRBJ2-7; 7 bases map to TRBD2. Germline V gene sequence: CDR1 SGDLS, CDR2 YYNGEE. V shed 4 bases and J 5 bases; nucleotides not matched to a gene: 15. CDR3 length equals 16 residues.

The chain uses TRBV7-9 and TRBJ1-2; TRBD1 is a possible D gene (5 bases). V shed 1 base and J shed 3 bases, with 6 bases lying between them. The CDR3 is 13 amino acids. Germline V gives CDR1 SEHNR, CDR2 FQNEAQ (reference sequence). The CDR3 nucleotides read TGTGCCAGCAGCTTAGGACAGTACTATGGCTACACCTTC. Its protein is CASSLGQYYGYTF.

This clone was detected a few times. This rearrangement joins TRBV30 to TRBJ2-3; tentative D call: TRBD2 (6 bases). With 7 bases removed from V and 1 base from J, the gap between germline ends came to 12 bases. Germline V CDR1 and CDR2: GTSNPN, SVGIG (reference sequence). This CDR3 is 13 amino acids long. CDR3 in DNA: TGTGCCTCCCTAGCGTATGGCACAGATACGCAGTATTTT. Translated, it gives CASLAYGTDTQYF.

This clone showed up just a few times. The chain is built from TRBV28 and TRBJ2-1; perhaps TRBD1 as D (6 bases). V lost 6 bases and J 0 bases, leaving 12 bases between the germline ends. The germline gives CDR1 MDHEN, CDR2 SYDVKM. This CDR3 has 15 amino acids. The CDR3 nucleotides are TGTGCCAGCAGAGGAGACAGGTTCTCCTACAATGAGCAGTTCTTC. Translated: CASRGDRFSYNEQFF.

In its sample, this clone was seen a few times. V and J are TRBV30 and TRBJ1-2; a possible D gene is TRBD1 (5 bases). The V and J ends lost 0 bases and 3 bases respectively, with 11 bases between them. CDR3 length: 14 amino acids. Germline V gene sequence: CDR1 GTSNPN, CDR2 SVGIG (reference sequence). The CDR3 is CAWSVGDSDYGYTF. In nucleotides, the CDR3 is TGTGCCTGGAGTGTTGGAGACAGTGACTATGGCTACACCTTC.

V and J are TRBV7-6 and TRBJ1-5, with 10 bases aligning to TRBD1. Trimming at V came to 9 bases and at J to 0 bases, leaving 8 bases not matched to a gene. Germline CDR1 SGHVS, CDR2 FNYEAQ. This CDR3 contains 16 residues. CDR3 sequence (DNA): TGTGCCAGTAGCCCGGGACAGGGGTATAGCAATCAGCCCCAGCATTTT. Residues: CASSPGQGYSNQPQHF.

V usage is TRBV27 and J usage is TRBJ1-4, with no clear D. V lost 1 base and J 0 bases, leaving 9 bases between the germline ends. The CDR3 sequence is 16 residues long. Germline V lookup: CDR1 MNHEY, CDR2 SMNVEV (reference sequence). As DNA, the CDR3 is TGTGCCAGCAGTTTATGGGCAGCTACAACTAATGAAAAACTGTTTTTT. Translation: CASSLWAATTNEKLFF.

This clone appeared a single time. CDR3 nucleotides: TGTGCCAGCAGCACCCGACAGCTTCAGCCCCAGCATTTT. Translated, it gives CASSTRQLQPQHF. This chain links TRBV7-2 with TRBJ1-5, with D tentatively TRBD1 (5 bases). The CDR3 extends over 13 amino acids. Germline V gives CDR1 SGHTA, CDR2 FQGNSA. V gave up 5 bases and J gave up 6 bases, with 11 bases separating them.

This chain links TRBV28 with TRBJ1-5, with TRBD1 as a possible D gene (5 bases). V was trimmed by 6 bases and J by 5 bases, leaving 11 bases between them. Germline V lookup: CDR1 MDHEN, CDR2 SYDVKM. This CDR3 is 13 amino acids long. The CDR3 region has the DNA TGTGCCAGCAGGGGGACGGGAGATCAGCCCCAGCATTTT. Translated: CASRGTGDQPQHF.

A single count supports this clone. CDR3 sequence (DNA): TGTGCCAGCAGCTTGGACGCAGGGTTGGCCAACGAGCAGTACTTC. Amino acid sequence: CASSLDAGLANEQYF. The V and J genes are TRBV5-4 and TRBJ2-7; a weak D match, TRBD1 (5 bases). V was cut by 0 bases and J by 5 bases, with 15 bases left in between. Germline V gene lookup returns CDR1 SGHNT and CDR2 YYREEE (reference sequence). This CDR3 contains 15 residues.

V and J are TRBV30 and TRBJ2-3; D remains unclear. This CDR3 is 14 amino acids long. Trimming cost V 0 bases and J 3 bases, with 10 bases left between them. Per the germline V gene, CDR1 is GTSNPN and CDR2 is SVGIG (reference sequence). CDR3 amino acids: CAWSVALSTDTQYF. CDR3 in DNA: TGTGCCTGGAGTGTGGCCCTCTCGACAGATACGCAGTATTTT.

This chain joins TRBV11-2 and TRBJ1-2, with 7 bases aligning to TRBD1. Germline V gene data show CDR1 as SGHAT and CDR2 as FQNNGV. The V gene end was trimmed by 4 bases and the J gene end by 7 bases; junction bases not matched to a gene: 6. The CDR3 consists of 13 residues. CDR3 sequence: CASSSTGWSGYTF. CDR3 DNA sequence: TGTGCCAGCAGCTCGACAGGGTGGAGTGGCTACACCTTC.

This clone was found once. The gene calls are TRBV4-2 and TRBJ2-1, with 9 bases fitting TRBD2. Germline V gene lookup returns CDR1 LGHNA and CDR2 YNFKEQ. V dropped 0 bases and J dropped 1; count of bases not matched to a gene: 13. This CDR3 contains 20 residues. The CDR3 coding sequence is TGTGCCAGCAGCCAAGATAGGTACAAACGCGGGAGGGATTCCTACAATGAGCAGTTCTTC. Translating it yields CASSQDRYKRGRDSYNEQFF.

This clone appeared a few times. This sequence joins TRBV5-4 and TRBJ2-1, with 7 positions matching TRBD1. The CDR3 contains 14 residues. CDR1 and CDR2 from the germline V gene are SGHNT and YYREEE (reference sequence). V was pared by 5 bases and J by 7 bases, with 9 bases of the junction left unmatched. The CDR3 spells CASSLAGGKNEQFF. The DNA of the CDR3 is TGTGCCAGCAGTCTCGCAGGGGGTAAGAATGAGCAGTTCTTC.

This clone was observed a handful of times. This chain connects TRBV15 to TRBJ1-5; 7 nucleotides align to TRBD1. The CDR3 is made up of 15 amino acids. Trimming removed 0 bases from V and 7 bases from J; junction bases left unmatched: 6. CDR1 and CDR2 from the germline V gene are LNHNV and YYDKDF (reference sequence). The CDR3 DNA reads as TGTGCCACCAGCAGAGATGCGGCAGGGGGGCAGCCCCAGCATTTT. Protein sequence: CATSRDAAGGQPQHF.

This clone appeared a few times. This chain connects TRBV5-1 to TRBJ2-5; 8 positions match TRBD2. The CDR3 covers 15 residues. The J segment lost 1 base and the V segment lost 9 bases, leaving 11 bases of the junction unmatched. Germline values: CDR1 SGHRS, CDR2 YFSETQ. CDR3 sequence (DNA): TGCGCCACCAGAATGAGTAGCGGGACCCAAGAGACCCAGTACTTC. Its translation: CATRMSSGTQETQYF.

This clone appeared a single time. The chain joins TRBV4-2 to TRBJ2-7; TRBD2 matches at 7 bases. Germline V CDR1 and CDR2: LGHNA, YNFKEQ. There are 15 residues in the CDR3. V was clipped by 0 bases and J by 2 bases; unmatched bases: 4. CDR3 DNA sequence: TGTGCCAGCAGCCAAGAGGCTAGCGGAACCTACGAGCAGTACTTC. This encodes CASSQEASGTYEQYF.

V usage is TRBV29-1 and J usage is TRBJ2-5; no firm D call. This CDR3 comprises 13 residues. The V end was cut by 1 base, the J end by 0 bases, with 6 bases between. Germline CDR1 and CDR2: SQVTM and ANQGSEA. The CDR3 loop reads CSVEGLYQETQYF. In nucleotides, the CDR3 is TGCAGCGTTGAAGGGCTGTACCAAGAGACCCAGTACTTC.